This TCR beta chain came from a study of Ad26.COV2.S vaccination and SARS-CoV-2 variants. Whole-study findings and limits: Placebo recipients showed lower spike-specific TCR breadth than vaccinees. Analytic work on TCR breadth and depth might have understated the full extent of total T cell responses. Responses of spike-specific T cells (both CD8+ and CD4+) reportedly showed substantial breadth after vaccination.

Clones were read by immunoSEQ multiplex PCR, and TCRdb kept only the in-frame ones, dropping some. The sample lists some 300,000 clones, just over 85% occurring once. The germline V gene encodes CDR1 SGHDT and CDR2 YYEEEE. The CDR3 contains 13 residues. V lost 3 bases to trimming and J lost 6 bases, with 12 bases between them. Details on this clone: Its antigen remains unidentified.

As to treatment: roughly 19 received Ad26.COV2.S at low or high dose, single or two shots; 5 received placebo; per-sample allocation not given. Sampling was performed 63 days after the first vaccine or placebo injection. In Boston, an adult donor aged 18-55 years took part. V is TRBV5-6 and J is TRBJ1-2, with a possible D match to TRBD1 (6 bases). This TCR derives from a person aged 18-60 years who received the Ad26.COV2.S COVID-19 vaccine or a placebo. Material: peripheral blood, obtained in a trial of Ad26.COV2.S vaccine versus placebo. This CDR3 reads CASSSQGRDGYTF. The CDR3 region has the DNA TGTGCCAGCAGCTCACAGGGTAGGGATGGCTACACCTTC.